This TCR beta chain was identified in a study of T cells in Graves' hyperthyroidism and ophthalmopathy. Amplification of TCR beta CDR3 regions was performed using RNA transcripts as template. Using the HTBI primer set, a first-round RT-PCR was run on the TCR CDR3. Each CDR3 protein is one row after TCRdb ran MiXCR on the multiplex PCR reads. Of hundreds of thousands of distinct CDR3 sequences in the sample, roughly an eighth are singletons; the top ten hold almost 35%. This clonotype was seen ten or more times. Its target is unknown. Notes on the study in general: A model of 13 V-J pairs discriminated ophthalmopathy from stable hyperthyroidism. The majority of expanded thyroid clonotypes above 0.001 also appeared in blood.

This CDR3 spans 13 amino acids. Trimming removed 2 bases at V and 5 bases at J, with 10 bases between. Germline CDR1 DFQATT, CDR2 SNEGSKA (reference sequence). This receptor was obtained from a woman aged 35 to 49 with Graves' ophthalmopathy. This chain links TRBV20-1 with TRBJ1-5, with D possibly being TRBD1 (5 bases). Sequencing was carried out using blood. The CDR3 bases are TGCAGTGCTAGATCGGACACCTATCAGCCCCAGCATTTT. This sequence encodes CSARSDTYQPQHF.